The entry that follows covers one TCR beta chain sequence. This CDR3 region has 15 residues. The germline V gene has CDR1 SGHTA and CDR2 FQGNSA. The J segment lost 0 bases and the V segment lost 3 bases, leaving 2 bases of the junction unmatched. Authors' analysis steps: Nucleated cell counts were estimated from reference gene primer amplification. Using immunoSEQ multiplex PCR, the repertoire was profiled, and TCRdb retains in-frame clones only, with some absent. V and J calls and clone size come straight from that table; D and trimming were deduced from the DNA. This sample carries over 200,000 clones, about 88% of them seen once, and the ten largest clones take around 0.98%. These data originate in a study of blood T cell repertoires in COVID-19. On the study more broadly: Samples taken during acute and convalescent COVID-19 were collected in the United States, Italy and Spain.

This TCR derives from a middle-aged woman who had recovered from COVID-19. This sequence joins TRBV7-2 and TRBJ2-3, with 8 bases fitting TRBD2. Sample: peripheral blood. CDR3 DNA sequence: TGTGCCAGCAGCTTCACTAGCGGAAGCACAGATACGCAGTATTTT. Translating it yields CASSFTSGSTDTQYF. The whole variable domain, remainder taken from reference TRBV7-2 and TRBJ2-3, is GAGVSQSPSNKVTEKGKDVELRCDPISGHTALYWYRQSLGQGLEFLIYFQGNSAPDKSGLPSDRFSAERTGGSVSTLTIQRTQQEDSAVYLCASSFTSGSTDTQYFGPGTRLTVL.